The rows below give T cell receptor beta chains drawn from one sample of a study of response to subunit inactivated influenza vaccine. MiXCR, run by TCRdb on the RT-PCR reads, gives a single entry per CDR3 protein. The table shows about half a million distinct CDR3 sequences, with 25% occurring only once. The material sequenced was CD4+ T cells sorted from PBMCs, taken more than 4 days after vaccination. Receptors were obtained from a man between 50 and 59 years old who received an inactivated influenza vaccine. The CDR3 runs from the conserved cysteine through the conserved F or W. The D gene is left open where the match is weak. Some rows mark clone size as missing; the rest say once, few, many or name a class of expanded clone.

d_call,j_call,clone_size,v_call,cdr3_nt,cdr3_aa
.,TRBJ2-5,.,TRBV20-1,TGCAGTGCTAGGGACCCTGGAAAGACCCAGTACTTC,CSARDPGKTQYF
TRBD2,TRBJ2-2,few,TRBV20-1,TGCAGTGCTAGAGATCCTCGCGGGGGGGGGAACACCGGGGAGCTGTTTTTT,CSARDPRGGGNTGELFF
.,TRBJ2-5,many,TRBV6-5,TGTGCCAGCAGTTCCAGTGGGGTACAGACCCAGTACTTC,CASSSSGVQTQYF
TRBD2,TRBJ2-1,.,TRBV12-3/TRBV12-4,TGTGCCAGCAGTTTAGTGGGGAGGGCCCAGTTCTTC,CASSLVGRAQFF
.,TRBJ2-7,few,TRBV6-6,TGTGCCAGCATCAAGGACGGACGGGGCGAGCAGTACTTC,CASIKDGRGEQYF
.,TRBJ2-1,few,TRBV5-5,TGTGCCAGCAGCGCGCGTAGACAGGACTCCTACAATGAGCAGTTCTTC,CASSARRQDSYNEQFF
.,TRBJ2-1,few,TRBV12-3/TRBV12-4,TGTGCCAGCAGTCCCTCCCTAGGGCCTTGGGGGAATGAGCAGTTCTTC,CASSPSLGPWGNEQFF
.,TRBJ2-5,few,TRBV29-1,TGCAGCGTTGAAGATCGCAGGGTGACGGAGACCCAGTACTTC,CSVEDRRVTETQYF
.,TRBJ2-7,many,TRBV10-3,TGTGCCATCAGTGGGACAGCCGAGCAGTACTTC,CAISGTAEQYF
.,TRBJ2-3,.,TRBV7-2,TGTGCCAGCAGCTTTAGGTTTAGCGGAAGCACAGATACGCAGTATTTT,CASSFRFSGSTDTQYF
.,TRBJ1-1,few,TRBV3-1,TGTGCCAGCAGCCAGGGCCCCAGGAACACTGAAGCTTTCTTT,CASSQGPRNTEAFF
TRBD1,TRBJ2-4,few,TRBV20-1,TGCAGTGCTGGTACAGGGGGGAAAAACATTCAGTACTTC,CSAGTGGKNIQYF
TRBD1,TRBJ2-5,.,TRBV5-1,TGCGCCAGCAGCTTCCAACAGGGGGAACAAGAGACCCAGTACTTC,CASSFQQGEQETQYF
TRBD1,TRBJ2-7,.,TRBV20-1,TGCAGTGCGTACGGACAGGCAGCCTACGAGCAGTACTTC,CSAYGQAAYEQYF
.,TRBJ2-7,many,TRBV5-1,TGTGCCAGCAGTTTAGGATACTACGAGCAGTACTTC,CASSLGYYEQYF
.,TRBJ1-1,few,TRBV20-1,TGCAGTGCTACCAACAGCGGGATTTCTCTGGCTTTCTTT,CSATNSGISLAFF
TRBD1,TRBJ2-1,.,TRBV7-6,TGTGCCAGCAGCTTGGGGACAGGGGCAAGCAGTGAGCAGTTCTTC,CASSLGTGASSEQFF